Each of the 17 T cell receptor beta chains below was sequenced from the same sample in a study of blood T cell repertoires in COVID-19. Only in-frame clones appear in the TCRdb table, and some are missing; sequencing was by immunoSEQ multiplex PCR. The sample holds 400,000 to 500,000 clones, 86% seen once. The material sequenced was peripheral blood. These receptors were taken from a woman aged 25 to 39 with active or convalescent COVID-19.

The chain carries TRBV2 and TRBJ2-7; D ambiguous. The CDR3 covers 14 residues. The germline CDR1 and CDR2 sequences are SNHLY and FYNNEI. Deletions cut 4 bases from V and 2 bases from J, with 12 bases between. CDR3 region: CASSGEIITYEQYF. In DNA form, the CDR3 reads TGTGCCAGCAGTGGAGAGATCATCACCTACGAGCAGTACTTC. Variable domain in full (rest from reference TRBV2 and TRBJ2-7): EPEVTQTPSHQVTQMGQEVILRCVPISNHLYFYWYRQILGQKVEFLVSFYNNEISEKSEIFDDQFSVERPDGSNFTLKIRSTKLEDSAMYFCASSGEIITYEQYFGPGTRLTVT.

This CDR3 reads CASSADPGLAGAYEQYF. CDR3 bases: TGCGCCAGCAGCGCGGATCCGGGACTAGCGGGAGCCTACGAGCAGTACTTC. The chain couples TRBV5-1 to TRBJ2-7; 14 nucleotides align to TRBD2. V lost 4 bases to trimming and J lost 2 bases; unmatched junction nucleotides: 8. Germline CDR1 reads SGHRS; CDR2 reads YFSETQ. This CDR3 contains 17 residues.

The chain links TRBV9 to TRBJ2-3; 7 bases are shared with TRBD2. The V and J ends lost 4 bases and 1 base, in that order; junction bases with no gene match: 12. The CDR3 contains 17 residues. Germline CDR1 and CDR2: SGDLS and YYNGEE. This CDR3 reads CASSPRYGLAGTDTQYF. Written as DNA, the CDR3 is TGTGCCAGCAGCCCCCGATATGGGCTAGCGGGCACAGATACGCAGTATTTT. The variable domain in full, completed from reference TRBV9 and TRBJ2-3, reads DSGVTQTPKHLITATGQRVTLRCSPRSGDLSVYWYQQSLDQGLQFLIQYYNGEERAKGNILERFSAQQFPDLHSELNLSSLELGDSALYFCASSPRYGLAGTDTQYFGPGTRLTVL.

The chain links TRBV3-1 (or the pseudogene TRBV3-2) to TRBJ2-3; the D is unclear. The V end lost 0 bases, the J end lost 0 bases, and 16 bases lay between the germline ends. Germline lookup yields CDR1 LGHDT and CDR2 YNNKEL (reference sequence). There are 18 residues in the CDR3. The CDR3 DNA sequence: TGTGCCAGCAGCCAAGACCTCCCGGCGGAGACTAGCACAGATACGCAGTATTTT. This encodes CASSQDLPAETSTDTQYF.

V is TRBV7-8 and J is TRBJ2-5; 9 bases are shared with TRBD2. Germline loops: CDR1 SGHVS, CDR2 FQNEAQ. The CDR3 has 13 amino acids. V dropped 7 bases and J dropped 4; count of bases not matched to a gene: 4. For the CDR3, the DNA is TGTGCCAGCAAGTGGCGGGGGGGAGAGACCCAGTACTTC. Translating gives CASKWRGGETQYF. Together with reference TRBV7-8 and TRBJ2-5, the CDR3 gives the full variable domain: GAGVSQSPRYKVAKRGQDVALRCDPISGHVSLFWYQQALGQGPEFLTYFQNEAQLDKSGLPSDRFFAERPEGSVSTLKIQRTQQEDSAVYLCASKWRGGETQYFGPGTRLLVL.

CDR3 coding DNA: TGTGCCAGCCAAGAGAGGACAGGGTCCCCATACGAGCAGTACTTC. As protein: CASQERTGSPYEQYF. The rearrangement links TRBV6-5 to TRBJ2-7, with 8 bases identical to TRBD1. CDR1 and CDR2 (germline): MNHEY, SVGAGI. V lost 8 bases, J lost 4 bases, and 13 bases stayed unmatched. The length of the CDR3 is 15 residues.

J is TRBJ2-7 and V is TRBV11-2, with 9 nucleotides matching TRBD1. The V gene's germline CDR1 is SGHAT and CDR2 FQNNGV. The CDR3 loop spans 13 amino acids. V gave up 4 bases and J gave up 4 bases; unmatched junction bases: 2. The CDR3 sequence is CASSSDRGYEQYF. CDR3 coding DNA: TGTGCCAGCAGCTCGGACAGGGGATACGAGCAGTACTTC.

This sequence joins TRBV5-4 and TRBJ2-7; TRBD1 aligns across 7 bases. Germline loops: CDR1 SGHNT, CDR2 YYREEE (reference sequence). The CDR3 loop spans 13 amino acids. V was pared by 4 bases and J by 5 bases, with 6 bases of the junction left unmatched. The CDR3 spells CASSPDRVHEQYF. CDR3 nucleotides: TGTGCCAGCAGCCCAGACAGGGTCCACGAGCAGTACTTC. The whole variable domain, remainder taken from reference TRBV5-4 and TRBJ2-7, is ETGVTQSPTHLIKTRGQQVTLRCSSQSGHNTVSWYQQALGQGPQFIFQYYREEENGRGNFPPRFSGLQFPNYSSELNVNALELDDSALYLCASSPDRVHEQYFGPGTRLTVT.

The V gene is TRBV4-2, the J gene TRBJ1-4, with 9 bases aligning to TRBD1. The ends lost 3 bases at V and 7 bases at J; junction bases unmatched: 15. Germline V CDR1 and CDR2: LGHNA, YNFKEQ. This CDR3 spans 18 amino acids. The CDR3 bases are TGTGCCAGCAGCCATGGGAGAATCGGACAGGGGAGAGGTGAAAAACTGTTTTTT. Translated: CASSHGRIGQGRGEKLFF.

Written as DNA, the CDR3 is TGTGCCAGCAGCCAGAGAAACGGTGATAGCACTGAAGCTTTCTTT. This sequence encodes CASSQRNGDSTEAFF. The gene calls are TRBV3-1 (or the pseudogene TRBV3-2) and TRBJ1-1, with D unclear. The V end was cut by 3 bases, the J end by 4 bases, with 15 bases between. Looked up from germline, CDR1 is LGHDT and CDR2 is YNNKEL (reference sequence). The CDR3 has 15 residues.

CDR3 protein: CAWSAQSGEKLFF. In nucleotides, the CDR3 is TGTGCCTGGAGTGCCCAATCGGGGGAAAAACTGTTTTTT. V usage is TRBV30 and J usage is TRBJ1-4; D call uncertain. Germline V CDR1 and CDR2: GTSNPN, SVGIG (reference sequence). V dropped 1 base and J dropped 8 bases, with 11 bases sitting between them. The CDR3 runs 13 residues.

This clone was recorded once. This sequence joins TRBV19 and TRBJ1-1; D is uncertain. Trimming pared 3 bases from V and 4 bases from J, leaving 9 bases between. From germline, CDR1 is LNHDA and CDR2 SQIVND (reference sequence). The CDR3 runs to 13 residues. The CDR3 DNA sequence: TGTGCCAGTAGTATGGGGAGCTTCACTGAAGCTTTCTTT. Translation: CASSMGSFTEAFF.

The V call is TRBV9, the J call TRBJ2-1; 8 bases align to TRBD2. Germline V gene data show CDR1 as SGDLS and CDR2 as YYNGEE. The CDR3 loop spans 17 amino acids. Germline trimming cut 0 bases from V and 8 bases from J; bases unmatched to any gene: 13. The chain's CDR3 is CASSVVAGRPTGDEQFF. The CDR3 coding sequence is TGTGCCAGCAGCGTAGTAGCGGGACGTCCAACCGGGGATGAGCAGTTCTTC.

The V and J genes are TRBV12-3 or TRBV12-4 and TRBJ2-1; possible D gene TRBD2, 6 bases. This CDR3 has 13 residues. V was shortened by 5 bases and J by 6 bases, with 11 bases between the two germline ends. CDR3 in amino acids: CASSPGRSNEQFF. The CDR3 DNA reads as TGTGCCAGCAGTCCGGGGAGGAGCAATGAGCAGTTCTTC.

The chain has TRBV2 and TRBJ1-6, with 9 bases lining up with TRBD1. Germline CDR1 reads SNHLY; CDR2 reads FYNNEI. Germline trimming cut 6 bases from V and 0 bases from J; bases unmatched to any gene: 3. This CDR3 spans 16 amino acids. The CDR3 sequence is CASRRTGDSYNSPLHF. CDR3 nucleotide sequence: TGTGCCAGCAGGCGGACAGGGGACTCCTATAATTCACCCCTCCACTTT.

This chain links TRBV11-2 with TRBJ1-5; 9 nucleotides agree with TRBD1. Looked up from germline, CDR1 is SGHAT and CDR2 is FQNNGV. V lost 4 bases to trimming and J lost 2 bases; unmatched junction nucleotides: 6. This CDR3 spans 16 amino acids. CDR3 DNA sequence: TGTGCCAGCAGCTCAGACGGGGACAGGGGCAATCAGCCCCAGCATTTT. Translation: CASSSDGDRGNQPQHF.

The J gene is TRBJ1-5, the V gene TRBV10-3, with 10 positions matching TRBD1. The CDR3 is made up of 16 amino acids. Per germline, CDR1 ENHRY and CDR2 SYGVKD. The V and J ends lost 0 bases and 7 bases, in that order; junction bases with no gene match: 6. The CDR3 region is CAISESDRGLGQPQHF. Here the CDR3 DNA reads TGTGCCATCAGTGAGTCAGACAGGGGGCTTGGACAGCCCCAGCATTTT.